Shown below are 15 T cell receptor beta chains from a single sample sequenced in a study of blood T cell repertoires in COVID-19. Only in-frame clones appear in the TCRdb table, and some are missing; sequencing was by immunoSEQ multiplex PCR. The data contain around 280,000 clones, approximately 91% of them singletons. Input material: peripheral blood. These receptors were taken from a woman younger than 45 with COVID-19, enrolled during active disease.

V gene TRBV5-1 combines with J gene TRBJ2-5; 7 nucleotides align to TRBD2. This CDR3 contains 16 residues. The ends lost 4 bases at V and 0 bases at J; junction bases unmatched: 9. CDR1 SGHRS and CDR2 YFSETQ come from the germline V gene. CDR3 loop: CASSLRGLRDQETQYF. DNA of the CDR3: TGCGCCAGCAGCCTACGGGGACTACGGGACCAAGAGACCCAGTACTTC.

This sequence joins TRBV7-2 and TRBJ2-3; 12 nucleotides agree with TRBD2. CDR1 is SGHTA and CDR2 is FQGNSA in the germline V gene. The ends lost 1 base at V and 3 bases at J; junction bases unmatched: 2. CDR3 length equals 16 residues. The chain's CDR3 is CASSLGLAGVTDTQYF. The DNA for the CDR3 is TGTGCCAGCAGCTTAGGACTAGCGGGAGTTACAGATACGCAGTATTTT.

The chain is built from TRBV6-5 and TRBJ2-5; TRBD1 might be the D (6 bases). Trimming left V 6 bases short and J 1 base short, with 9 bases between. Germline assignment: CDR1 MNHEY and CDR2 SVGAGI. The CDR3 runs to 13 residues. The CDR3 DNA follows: TGTGCCAGCAGCCGGGACACCCAAGAGACCCAGTACTTC. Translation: CASSRDTQETQYF.

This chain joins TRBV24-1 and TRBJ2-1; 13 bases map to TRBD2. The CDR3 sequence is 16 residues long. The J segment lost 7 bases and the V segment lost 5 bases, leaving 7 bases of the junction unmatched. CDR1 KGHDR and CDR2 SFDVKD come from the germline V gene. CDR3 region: CATSAPTSGRDNEQFF. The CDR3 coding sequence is TGTGCCACCAGTGCCCCTACTAGCGGGAGGGATAATGAGCAGTTCTTC.

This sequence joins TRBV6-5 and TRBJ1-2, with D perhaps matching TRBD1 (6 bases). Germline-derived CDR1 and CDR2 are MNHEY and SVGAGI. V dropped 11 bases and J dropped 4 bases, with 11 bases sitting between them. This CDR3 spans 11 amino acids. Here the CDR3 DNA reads TGTGCCGCGGACAGTCCCTATGGCTACACCTTC. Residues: CAADSPYGYTF.

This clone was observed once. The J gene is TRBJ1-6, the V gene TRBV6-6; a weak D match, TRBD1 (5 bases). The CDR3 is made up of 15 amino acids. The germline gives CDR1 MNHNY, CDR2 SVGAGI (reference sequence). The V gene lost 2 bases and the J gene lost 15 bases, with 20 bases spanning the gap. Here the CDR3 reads CASSYVVRLEGVLHF. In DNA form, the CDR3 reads TGTGCCAGCAGTTACGTGGTACGCCTGGAAGGGGTCCTCCACTTT.

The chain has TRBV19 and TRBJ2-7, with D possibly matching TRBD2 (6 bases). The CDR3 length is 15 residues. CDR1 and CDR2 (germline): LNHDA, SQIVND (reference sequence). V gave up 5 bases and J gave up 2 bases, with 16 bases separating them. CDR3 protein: CASSPDGTGAYEQYF. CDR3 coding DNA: TGTGCCAGTAGTCCAGACGGGACGGGGGCCTACGAGCAGTACTTC.

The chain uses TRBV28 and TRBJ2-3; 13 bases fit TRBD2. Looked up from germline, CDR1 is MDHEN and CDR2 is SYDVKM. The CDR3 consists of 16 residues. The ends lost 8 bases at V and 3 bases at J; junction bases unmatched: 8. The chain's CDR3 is CASYGTSGIVTDTQYF. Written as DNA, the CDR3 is TGTGCCAGCTATGGGACTAGCGGGATCGTAACAGATACGCAGTATTTT.

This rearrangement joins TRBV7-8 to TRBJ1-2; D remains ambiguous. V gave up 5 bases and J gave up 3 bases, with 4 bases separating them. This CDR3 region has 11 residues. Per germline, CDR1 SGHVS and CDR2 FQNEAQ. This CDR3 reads CASSPYYGYTF. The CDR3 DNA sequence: TGTGCCAGCAGCCCCTACTATGGCTACACCTTC.

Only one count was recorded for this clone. The CDR3 region has the DNA TGTGCCAGCAGTGAAGGGGGGGCCGGGACCCAGTACTTC. It is translated as CASSEGGAGTQYF. This rearrangement joins TRBV25-1 to TRBJ2-5, with a possible D match to TRBD2 (7 bases). CDR3 length equals 13 residues. Looked up from germline, CDR1 is MGHDK and CDR2 is SYGVNS. V dropped 2 bases and J dropped 7 bases, with 11 bases sitting between them.

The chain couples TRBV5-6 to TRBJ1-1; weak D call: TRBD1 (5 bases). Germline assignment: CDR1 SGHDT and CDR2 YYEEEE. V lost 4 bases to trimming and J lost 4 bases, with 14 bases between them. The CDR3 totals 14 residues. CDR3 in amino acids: CASSIRQQVTEAFF. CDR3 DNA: TGTGCCAGCAGCATTCGACAGCAGGTCACTGAAGCTTTCTTT.

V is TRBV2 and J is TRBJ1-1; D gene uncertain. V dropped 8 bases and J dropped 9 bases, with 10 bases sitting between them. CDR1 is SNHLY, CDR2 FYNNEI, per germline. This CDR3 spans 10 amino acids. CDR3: CASLREKAFF. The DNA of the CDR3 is TGTGCCAGCCTCCGGGAAAAAGCTTTCTTT.

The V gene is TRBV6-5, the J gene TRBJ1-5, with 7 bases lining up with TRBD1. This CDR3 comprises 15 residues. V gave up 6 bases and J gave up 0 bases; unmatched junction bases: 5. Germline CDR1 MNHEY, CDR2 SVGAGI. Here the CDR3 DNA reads TGTGCCAGCAGACCGGGACAGTATAGCAATCAGCCCCAGCATTTT. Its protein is CASRPGQYSNQPQHF.

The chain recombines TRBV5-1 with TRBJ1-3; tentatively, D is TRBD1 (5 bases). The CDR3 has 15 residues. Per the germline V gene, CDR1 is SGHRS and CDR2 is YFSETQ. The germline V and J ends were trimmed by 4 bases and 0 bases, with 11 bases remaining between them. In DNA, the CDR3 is TGCGCCAGCAGCCCGGACACACACTCTGGAAACACCATATATTTT. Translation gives CASSPDTHSGNTIYF. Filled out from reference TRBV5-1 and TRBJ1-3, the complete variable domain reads KAGVTQTPRYLIKTRGQQVTLSCSPISGHRSVSWYQQTPGQGLQFLFEYFSETQRNKGNFPGRFSGRQFSNSRSEMNVSTLELGDSALYLCASSPDTHSGNTIYFGEGSWLTVV.

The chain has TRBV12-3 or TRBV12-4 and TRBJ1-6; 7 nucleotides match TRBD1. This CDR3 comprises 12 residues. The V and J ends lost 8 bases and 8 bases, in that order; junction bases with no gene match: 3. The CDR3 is CASRDRYSPLHF. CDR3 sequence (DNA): TGTGCCAGCCGGGACAGATATTCACCCCTCCACTTT.